This entry is about one TCR beta chain. Primers for the PCR totalled 60 Vbeta and 13 Jbeta. The assay was immunoSEQ multiplex PCR, and TCRdb's table has in-frame clones only and misses some. This sample has under 200,000 clones, with more than 65% found just once. This entry belongs to a study of cytomegalovirus exposure and HLA in healthy donors. Trimming took 8 bases from V and 7 from J; bases not matched to a gene: 11. Germline V lookup: CDR1 SNHLY, CDR2 FYNNEI. This CDR3 has 15 residues. Sequencing was performed on PBMCs. This clonotype was obtained from a woman in her 40s in good health and CMV-seropositive. V and J are TRBV2 and TRBJ1-5, with 10 bases that match TRBD1. Written as DNA, the CDR3 is TGTGCCAGCCAACCGCTGGGACAGGGGCAACAGCCCCAGCATTTT. It yields the protein CASQPLGQGQQPQHF.